This T cell receptor beta chain was captured by sequencing in a study of regulatory T cells in long-lasting Graves disease. Germline values: CDR1 LNHNV, CDR2 YYDKDF (reference sequence). The CDR3 loop spans 16 amino acids. The V segment lost 0 bases and the J segment 3 bases; nucleotides outside the gene matches: 5. Building the TCR beta libraries relied on iRepertoire HTBI primers, and CDR3 regions underwent Arm-PCR. TCRdb passed the multiplex PCR reads through MiXCR, listing each CDR3 protein once. The sample consists of approximately 350,000 distinct CDR3 sequences, approximately 16% of them appearing once. Described time point: newly diagnosed GD, antithyroid drugs for less than 3 months. Making the TCR library involved RNA that had been extracted from PBMCs. These same records also appear under a second study, on T cells in Graves' hyperthyroidism and ophthalmopathy. That paper states: Newly diagnosed patients aged 18 to 65 had hyperthyroidism of under 2 months' duration. Most thyroid clonotypes that were expanded above 0.001 also turned up in blood.

The specimen was peripheral blood mononuclear cells (PBMCs), collected at new diagnosis, from a patient treated with antithyroid drugs. The TCR comes from a man aged 40-49 years with Graves disease. The rearrangement links TRBV15 to TRBJ1-5, with 7 bases lining up with TRBD1. The CDR3: CATSRDQDRDNQPQHF. Here the CDR3 DNA reads TGTGCCACCAGCAGAGATCAAGACAGGGACAATCAGCCCCAGCATTTT. The full variable domain, in which reference TRBV15 and TRBJ1-5 provide the parts outside the CDR3, is DAMVIQNPRYQVTQFGKPVTLSCSQTLNHNVMYWYQQKSSQAPKLLFHYYDKDFNNEADTPDNFQSRRPNTSFCFLDIRSPGLGDTAMYLCATSRDQDRDNQPQHFGDGTRLSIL.